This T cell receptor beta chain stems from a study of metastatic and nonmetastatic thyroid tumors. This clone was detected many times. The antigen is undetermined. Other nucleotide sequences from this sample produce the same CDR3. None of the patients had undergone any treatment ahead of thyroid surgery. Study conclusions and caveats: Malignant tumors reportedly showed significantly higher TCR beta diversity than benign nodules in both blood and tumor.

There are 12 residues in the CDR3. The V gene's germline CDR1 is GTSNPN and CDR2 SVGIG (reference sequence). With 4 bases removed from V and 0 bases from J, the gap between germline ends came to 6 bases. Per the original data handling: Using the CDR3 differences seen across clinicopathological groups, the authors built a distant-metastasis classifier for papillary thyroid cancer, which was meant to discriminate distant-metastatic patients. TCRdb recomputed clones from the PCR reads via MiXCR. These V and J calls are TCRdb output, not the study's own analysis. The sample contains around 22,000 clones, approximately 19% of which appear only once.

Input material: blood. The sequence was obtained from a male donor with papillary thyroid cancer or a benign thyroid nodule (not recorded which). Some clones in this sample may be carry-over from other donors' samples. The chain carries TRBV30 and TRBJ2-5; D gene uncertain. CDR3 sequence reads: CAWTVYQETQYF. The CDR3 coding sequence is TGTGCCTGGACTGTTTACCAAGAGACCCAGTACTTC.